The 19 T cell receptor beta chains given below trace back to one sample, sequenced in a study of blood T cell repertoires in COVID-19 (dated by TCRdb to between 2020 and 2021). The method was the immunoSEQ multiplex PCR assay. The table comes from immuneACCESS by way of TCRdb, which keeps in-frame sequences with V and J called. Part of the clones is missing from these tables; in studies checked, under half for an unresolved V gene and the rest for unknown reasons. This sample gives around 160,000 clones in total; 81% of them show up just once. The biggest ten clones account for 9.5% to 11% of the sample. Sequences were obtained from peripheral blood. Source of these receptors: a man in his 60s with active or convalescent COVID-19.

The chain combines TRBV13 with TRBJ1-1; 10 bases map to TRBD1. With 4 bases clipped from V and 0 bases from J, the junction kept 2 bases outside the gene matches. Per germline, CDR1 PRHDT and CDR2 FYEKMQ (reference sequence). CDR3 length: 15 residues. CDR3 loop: CASSSGTGVNTEAFF. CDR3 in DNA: TGTGCCAGCAGCTCCGGGACAGGGGTGAACACTGAAGCTTTCTTT.

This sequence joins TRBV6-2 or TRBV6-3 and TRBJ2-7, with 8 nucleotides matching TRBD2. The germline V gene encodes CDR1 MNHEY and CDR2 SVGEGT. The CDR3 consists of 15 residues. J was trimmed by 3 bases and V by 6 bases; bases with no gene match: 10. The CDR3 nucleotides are TGTGCCAGCAGCTCTGTAGCCGGGAGGGTCTACGAGCAGTACTTC. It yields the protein CASSSVAGRVYEQYF.

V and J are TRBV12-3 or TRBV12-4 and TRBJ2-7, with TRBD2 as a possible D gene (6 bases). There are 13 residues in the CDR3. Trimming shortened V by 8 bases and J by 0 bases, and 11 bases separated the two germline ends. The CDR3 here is CASGGSYSYEQYF. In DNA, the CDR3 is TGTGCCAGCGGAGGGTCATACTCCTACGAGCAGTACTTC.

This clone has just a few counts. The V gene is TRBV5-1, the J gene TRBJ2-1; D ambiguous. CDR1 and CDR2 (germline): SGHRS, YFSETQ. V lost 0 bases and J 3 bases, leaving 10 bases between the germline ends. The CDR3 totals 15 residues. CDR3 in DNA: TGCGCCAGCAGCTTGGCTGAGACTTTCTACAATGAGCAGTTCTTC. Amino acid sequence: CASSLAETFYNEQFF.

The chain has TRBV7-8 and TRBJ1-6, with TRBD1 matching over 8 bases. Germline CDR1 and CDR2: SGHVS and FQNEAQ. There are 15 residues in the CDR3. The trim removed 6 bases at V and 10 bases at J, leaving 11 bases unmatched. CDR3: CASSLEARGRSPLHF. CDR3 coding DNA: TGTGCCAGCAGTCTAGAGGCCAGGGGGCGGTCACCCCTCCACTTT.

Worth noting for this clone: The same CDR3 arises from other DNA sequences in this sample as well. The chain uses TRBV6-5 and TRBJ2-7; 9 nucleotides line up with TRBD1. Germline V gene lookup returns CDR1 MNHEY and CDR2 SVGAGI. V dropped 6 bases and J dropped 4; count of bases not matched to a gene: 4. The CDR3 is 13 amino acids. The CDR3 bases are TGTGCCAGCAGGCCGGGACAGGGTTACGAGCAGTACTTC. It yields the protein CASRPGQGYEQYF.

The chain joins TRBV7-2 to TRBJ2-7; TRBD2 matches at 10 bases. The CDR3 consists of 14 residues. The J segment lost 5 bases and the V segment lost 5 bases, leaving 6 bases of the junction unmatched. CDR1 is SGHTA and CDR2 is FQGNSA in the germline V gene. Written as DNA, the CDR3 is TGTGCCAGCAGCCCAGGGACTAGCGCCCACGAGCAGTACTTC. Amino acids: CASSPGTSAHEQYF.

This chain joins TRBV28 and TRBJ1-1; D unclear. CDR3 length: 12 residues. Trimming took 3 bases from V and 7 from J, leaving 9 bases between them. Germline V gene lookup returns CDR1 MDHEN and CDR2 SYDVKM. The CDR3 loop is CASSLSGHEAFF. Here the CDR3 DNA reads TGTGCCAGCAGTTTGTCGGGTCATGAAGCTTTCTTT.

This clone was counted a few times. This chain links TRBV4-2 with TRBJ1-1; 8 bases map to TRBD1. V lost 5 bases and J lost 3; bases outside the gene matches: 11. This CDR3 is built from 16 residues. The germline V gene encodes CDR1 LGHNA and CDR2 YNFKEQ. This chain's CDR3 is CASSTTPGGPDTEAFF. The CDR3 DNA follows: TGTGCCAGCAGCACAACCCCAGGGGGCCCAGACACTGAAGCTTTCTTT.

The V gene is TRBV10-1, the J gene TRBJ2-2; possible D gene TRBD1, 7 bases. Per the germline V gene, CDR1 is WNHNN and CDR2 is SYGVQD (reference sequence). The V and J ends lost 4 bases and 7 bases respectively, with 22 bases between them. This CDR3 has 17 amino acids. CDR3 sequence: CASSGLGSQGGVGELFF. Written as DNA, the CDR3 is TGCGCCAGCAGTGGATTGGGAAGTCAGGGGGGAGTCGGGGAGCTGTTTTTT.

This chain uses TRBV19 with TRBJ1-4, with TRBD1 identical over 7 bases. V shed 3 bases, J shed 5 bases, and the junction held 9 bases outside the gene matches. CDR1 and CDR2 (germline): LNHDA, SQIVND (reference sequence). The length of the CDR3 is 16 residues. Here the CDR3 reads CASSMINRGRNEKLFF. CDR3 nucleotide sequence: TGTGCCAGTAGTATGATTAACAGGGGCCGAAATGAAAAACTGTTTTTT.

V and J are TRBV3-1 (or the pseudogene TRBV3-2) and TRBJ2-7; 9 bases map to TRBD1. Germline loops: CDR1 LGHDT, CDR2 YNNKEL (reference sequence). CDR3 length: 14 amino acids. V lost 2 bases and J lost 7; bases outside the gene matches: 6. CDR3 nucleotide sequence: TGTGCCAGCAGCCAATGGGGACAGGGAGAGGAGCAGTACTTC. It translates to CASSQWGQGEEQYF.

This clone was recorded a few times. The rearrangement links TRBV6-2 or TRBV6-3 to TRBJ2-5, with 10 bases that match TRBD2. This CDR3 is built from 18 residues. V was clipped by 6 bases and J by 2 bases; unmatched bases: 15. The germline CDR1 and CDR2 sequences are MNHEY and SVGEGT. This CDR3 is CASSHYALAGGLQETQYF. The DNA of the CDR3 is TGTGCCAGCAGCCACTACGCCTTAGCGGGGGGATTACAAGAGACCCAGTACTTC.

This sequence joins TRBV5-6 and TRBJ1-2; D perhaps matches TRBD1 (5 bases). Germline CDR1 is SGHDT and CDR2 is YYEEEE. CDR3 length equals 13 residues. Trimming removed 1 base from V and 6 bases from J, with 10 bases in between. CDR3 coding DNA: TGTGCCAGCAGCTTGTGGGGGGTCAATGGCTACACCTTC. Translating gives CASSLWGVNGYTF.

CDR3 in amino acids: CASDLMQGKEDEKLFF. CDR3 in DNA: TGTGCCAGCGATCTAATGCAGGGGAAAGAGGATGAAAAACTGTTTTTT. V and J are TRBV21-1 and TRBJ1-4; the table's D call of TRBD1 was not tested on the DNA. TRBV21-1 is reported as a pseudogene. The CDR3 loop spans 16 amino acids.

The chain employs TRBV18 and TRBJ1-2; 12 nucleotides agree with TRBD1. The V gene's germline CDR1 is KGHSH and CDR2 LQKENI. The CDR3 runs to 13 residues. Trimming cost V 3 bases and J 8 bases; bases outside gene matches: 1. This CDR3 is CASSPGQGAGYTF. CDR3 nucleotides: TGTGCCAGCTCACCGGGACAGGGGGCGGGCTACACCTTC.

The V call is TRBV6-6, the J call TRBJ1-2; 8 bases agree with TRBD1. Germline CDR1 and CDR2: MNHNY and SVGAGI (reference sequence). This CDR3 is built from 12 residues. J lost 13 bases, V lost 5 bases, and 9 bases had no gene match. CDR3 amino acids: CASSLDRAGGTF. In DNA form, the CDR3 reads TGTGCCAGCAGTCTGGACAGGGCGGGCGGCACCTTC.

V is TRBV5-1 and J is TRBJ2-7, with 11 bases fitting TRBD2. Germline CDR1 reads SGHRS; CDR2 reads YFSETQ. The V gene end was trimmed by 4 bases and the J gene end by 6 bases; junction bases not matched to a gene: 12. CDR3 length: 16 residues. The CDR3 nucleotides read TGCGCCAGCAGCCCCGAAGGAACTAGCGGGAGTTCCGAGCAGTACTTC. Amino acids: CASSPEGTSGSSEQYF. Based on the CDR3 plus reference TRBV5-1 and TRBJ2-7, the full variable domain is KAGVTQTPRYLIKTRGQQVTLSCSPISGHRSVSWYQQTPGQGLQFLFEYFSETQRNKGNFPGRFSGRQFSNSRSEMNVSTLELGDSALYLCASSPEGTSGSSEQYFGPGTRLTVT.

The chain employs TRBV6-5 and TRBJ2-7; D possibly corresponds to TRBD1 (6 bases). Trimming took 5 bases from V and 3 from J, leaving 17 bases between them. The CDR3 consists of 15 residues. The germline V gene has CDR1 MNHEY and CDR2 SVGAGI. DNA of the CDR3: TGTGCCAGCAGTCACGCCGGGACAACAGACTACGAGCAGTACTTC. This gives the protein CASSHAGTTDYEQYF.